One and the same sample provided the 27 T cell receptor beta chains below, sequenced in a study of post-analysis software for immune sequencing data. For these receptors, no antigen is known. Tagging with unique molecular identifiers was a feature of the TCR beta cDNA libraries. Via MiXCR, TCRdb re-called the PCR reads, giving one row per CDR3 protein. Of roughly 410,000 distinct CDR3 sequences in the sample, about a third were seen once. Overall study findings and caveats: Included in a set of several TRBV segments more frequent in patients than controls were TRBV5-6, TRBV5-1 and TRBV20-1.

Sequenced material: blood. The receptors shown here come from a girl aged 5 to 17 with multiple sclerosis.

The genes are TRBV12-3 or TRBV12-4 and TRBJ1-3; the D is unclear. Trimming took off 6 bases at V and 0 bases at J, with 6 bases between the two ends. The CDR3 is 13 residues long. The CDR3 spells CASRSGSGNTIYF. In DNA, the CDR3 is TGTGCCAGCAGAAGCGGCTCTGGAAACACCATATATTTT.

V usage is TRBV5-1 and J usage is TRBJ2-3, with TRBD1 as a possible D gene (6 bases). Germline-derived CDR1 and CDR2 are SGHRS and YFSETQ. V shed 0 bases and J shed 6 bases, with 11 bases lying between them. CDR3 length equals 14 residues. CDR3 loop: CASSLGQAGDTQYF. CDR3 bases: TGCGCCAGCAGCTTGGGACAGGCCGGGGATACGCAGTATTTT.

This clonotype has more than one count but fewer than ten. The chain joins TRBV4-3 to TRBJ2-1; D is perhaps TRBD1 (7 bases). Germline-derived CDR1 and CDR2 are LGHNA and YSLEER. The CDR3 runs to 15 residues. The ends were cut back, 1 base at V and 11 bases at J, with 18 bases in the middle. CDR3 amino acids: CASSQVAGGTSKQFF. CDR3 sequence (DNA): TGCGCCAGCAGCCAAGTTGCAGGGGGGACTTCGAAGCAGTTCTTC.

The rearrangement uses TRBV7-2 and TRBJ2-5; 7 nucleotides align to TRBD1. The DNA end is a closer match to TRBJ2-7, so the J assignment may be wrong. The CDR3 extends over 14 amino acids. Germline V gene lookup returns CDR1 SGHTA and CDR2 FQGNSA. This chain's CDR3 is CASSLGGQAYEQYF. The CDR3 DNA follows: TGTGCCAGCAGCTTAGGAGGACAGGCCTACGAGCAGTACTTC.

The V gene is TRBV6-2 or TRBV6-3, the J gene TRBJ1-1, with D uncertain. Germline V gene lookup returns CDR1 MNHEY and CDR2 SVGEGT. V was trimmed by 0 bases and J by 3 bases, leaving 11 bases between them. The CDR3 runs to 15 residues. CDR3 coding DNA: TGTGCCAGCAGTTACTCGGGGTCACCATACACTGAAGCTTTCTTT. Its protein product is CASSYSGSPYTEAFF.

This rearrangement joins TRBV12-3 or TRBV12-4 to TRBJ1-2; D unclear. V was cut by 0 bases and J by 2 bases, with 4 bases left in between. The CDR3 consists of 13 residues. CDR3 sequence reads: CASSLARNYGYTF. The CDR3 coding sequence is TGTGCCAGCAGTTTAGCCCGGAACTATGGCTACACCTTC.

CDR3 sequence reads: CASSLGRRGNTDTQYF. DNA of the CDR3: TGCGCCAGCAGCTTAGGGAGGCGGGGCAACACAGATACGCAGTATTTT. The chain links TRBV5-1 to TRBJ2-3, with D perhaps matching TRBD2 (6 bases). The germline CDR1 and CDR2 sequences are SGHRS and YFSETQ. This CDR3 spans 16 amino acids. The V end lost 2 bases, the J end lost 2 bases, and 15 bases lay between the germline ends.

The J gene is TRBJ2-5, the V gene TRBV9; D ambiguous. This CDR3 comprises 14 residues. Germline CDR1 is SGDLS and CDR2 is YYNGEE. V was trimmed by 0 bases and J by 3 bases, leaving 9 bases between them. Written as DNA, the CDR3 is TGTGCCAGCAGCGTAGGTTTAAGGGAAGAGACCCAGTACTTC. It codes for CASSVGLREETQYF.

The chain combines TRBV5-1 with TRBJ1-1; 7 nucleotides align to TRBD1. Germline CDR1 is SGHRS and CDR2 is YFSETQ. The CDR3 loop spans 18 amino acids. The V gene end was trimmed by 0 bases and the J gene end by 1 base; junction bases not matched to a gene: 12. The CDR3 loop is CASSLEVRGPHRNTEAFF. As DNA, the CDR3 is TGCGCCAGCAGCTTGGAAGTGAGGGGGCCACATCGGAACACTGAAGCTTTCTTT.

This clonotype was seen a handful of times. This chain links TRBV28 with TRBJ1-1; D may be TRBD1 (5 bases). The CDR3 extends over 14 amino acids. Germline CDR1 is MDHEN and CDR2 is SYDVKM. The V and J ends lost 3 bases and 3 bases respectively, with 11 bases between them. The CDR3: CASSFGASYTEAFF. CDR3 nucleotide sequence: TGTGCCAGCAGTTTTGGGGCCTCGTACACTGAAGCTTTCTTT.

This chain links TRBV6-1 with TRBJ2-7; D unresolved. Germline V gene sequence: CDR1 MNHNS, CDR2 SASEGT. Trimming removed 1 base at V and 0 bases at J, with 7 bases between. This CDR3 is 14 amino acids long. The CDR3 here is CASSEGPNSYEQYF. The CDR3 bases are TGTGCCAGCAGTGAAGGGCCGAACTCCTACGAGCAGTACTTC.

With respect to this clonotype: The conserved phenylalanine or tryptophan is not found at the CDR3 terminus, so this likely reflects a read error. The chain is built from TRBV12-3 or TRBV12-4 and TRBJ1-5; D not certain. The CDR3 loop spans 14 amino acids. Trimming pared 4 bases from V and 4 bases from J, leaving 11 bases between. The CDR3 is CASSSGNGNQPQHC. CDR3 bases: TGTGCCAGCAGTTCGGGGAATGGGAATCAGCCCCAGCATTGT.

J is TRBJ2-1 and V is TRBV5-1; 8 positions agree with TRBD1. CDR3 length: 17 residues. The V gene end was trimmed by 1 base and the J gene end by 6 bases; junction bases not matched to a gene: 12. The germline V gene encodes CDR1 SGHRS and CDR2 YFSETQ. CDR3 in amino acids: CASSLLSSQTGGNEQFF. CDR3 DNA: TGCGCCAGCAGCTTGCTATCATCCCAAACAGGGGGCAATGAGCAGTTCTTC.

The chain couples TRBV7-3 to TRBJ1-1, with D possibly matching TRBD1 (6 bases). In germline, CDR1 is SGHTA, CDR2 FQGTGA. The CDR3 covers 14 residues. V was shortened by 5 bases and J by 1 base, with 11 bases between the two germline ends. The CDR3 nucleotides read TGTGCCAGCAGCCGATCGACAGGGAACACTGAAGCTTTCTTT. Translating it yields CASSRSTGNTEAFF.

This clonotype has just one count. The genes are TRBV7-2 and TRBJ2-1; D not resolved. Germline CDR1 is SGHTA and CDR2 is FQGNSA. The CDR3 extends over 12 amino acids. Trimming cost V 4 bases and J 9 bases, with 10 bases left between them. The CDR3 DNA follows: TGTGCCAGCAGCTCTTCTCGAGGTGAGCAGTTCTTC. Translating it yields CASSSSRGEQFF.

There are a few counts of this clonotype. The chain recombines TRBV7-2 with TRBJ2-3; 8 nucleotides agree with TRBD1. With 4 bases clipped from V and 2 bases from J, the junction kept 2 bases outside the gene matches. Per the germline V gene, CDR1 is SGHTA and CDR2 is FQGNSA. The CDR3 contains 14 residues. CDR3 bases: TGTGCCAGCAGCTGGACAGGGCACACAGATACGCAGTATTTT. It encodes CASSWTGHTDTQYF.

This clonotype was seen more than once but under ten times. The chain carries TRBV28 and TRBJ2-7; D is unresolved. V lost 5 bases, J lost 6 bases, and 14 bases lay in between. CDR3 length: 13 residues. Germline values: CDR1 MDHEN, CDR2 SYDVKM. CDR3 residues: CASSAGLGIEQYF. The CDR3, as DNA: TGTGCCAGCAGTGCCGGCCTTGGGATCGAGCAGTACTTC.

This chain joins TRBV7-2 and TRBJ2-3, with a weak D call TRBD1 (8 bases). The CDR3 covers 16 residues. Germline V gives CDR1 SGHTA, CDR2 FQGNSA. The ends were cut back, 5 bases at V and 2 bases at J, with 17 bases in the middle. Here the CDR3 DNA reads TGTGCCAGCAGCCCTATAACAGGGGGGGCCACAGATACGCAGTATTTT. Residues: CASSPITGGATDTQYF.

This clonotype has just a few counts. The chain joins TRBV20-1 to TRBJ1-1; D not certain. This CDR3 has 13 amino acids. CDR1 is DFQATT and CDR2 is SNEGSKA in the germline V gene (reference sequence). V was trimmed by 6 bases and J by 1 base, leaving 12 bases between them. This chain's CDR3 is CSASVGQNTEAFF. CDR3 DNA sequence: TGCAGTGCCAGCGTAGGTCAGAACACTGAAGCTTTCTTT.

The rearrangement joins TRBV27 to TRBJ2-4, with TRBD1 as a possible D gene (5 bases). Trimming stripped 6 bases from V and 6 bases from J, with 9 bases between. Germline V lookup: CDR1 MNHEY, CDR2 SMNVEV (reference sequence). The CDR3 runs to 12 residues. In nucleotides, the CDR3 is TGTGCCAGCAGCCACGACAGAAACATTCAGTACTTC. Its translation: CASSHDRNIQYF.

The gene calls are TRBV12-3 or TRBV12-4 and TRBJ2-7, with D perhaps TRBD1 or TRBD2 (6 bases each). Trimming left V 1 base short and J 2 bases short, with 18 bases between. This CDR3 comprises 17 residues. The CDR3 DNA reads TGTGCCAGCAGTTTAGGGGCGAGGAGGGACAAGACCTACGAGCAGTACTTC. It yields the protein CASSLGARRDKTYEQYF.

Points on this clonotype: The junction and the germline gene differ at one end; a read error may be behind it. The chain links TRBV7-8 to TRBJ2-7, with D possibly being TRBD2 (7 bases). The germline gives CDR1 SGHVS, CDR2 FQNEAQ. The CDR3 runs 16 residues. The CDR3 nucleotides are TGCGCCAGCAGCTTAATGGGGGGCGGGGGTTCCTACGAGCAGTACTTC. This encodes CASSLMGGGGSYEQYF.

This rearrangement joins TRBV7-2 to TRBJ1-1, with a possible D match to TRBD1 (5 bases). This CDR3 has 16 amino acids. The V end was cut by 2 bases, the J end by 4 bases, with 17 bases between. Germline assignment: CDR1 SGHTA and CDR2 FQGNSA. CDR3 region: CASSLFGGSRGTEAFF. CDR3 coding DNA: TGTGCCAGCAGCTTATTCGGGGGATCACGGGGCACTGAAGCTTTCTTT.

V usage is TRBV12-5 and J usage is TRBJ1-1, with TRBD1 as a possible D gene (6 bases). CDR1 is LGHNT and CDR2 is FRNRAP in the germline V gene. Trimming removed 8 bases at V and 0 bases at J, with 10 bases between. This CDR3 contains 13 residues. The CDR3: CASLDSVNTEAFF. The CDR3 coding sequence is TGTGCTAGTTTGGACAGCGTGAACACTGAAGCTTTCTTT.

V usage is TRBV7-9 and J usage is TRBJ2-2; 7 nucleotides align to TRBD1. The CDR3 loop spans 16 amino acids. Per the germline V gene, CDR1 is SEHNR and CDR2 is FQNEAQ (reference sequence). V gave up 5 bases and J gave up 5 bases; unmatched junction bases: 11. As DNA, the CDR3 is TGTGCCAGCAGCCCAAACCGGGACAGCAAAACCGGGGAGCTGTTTTTT. This sequence encodes CASSPNRDSKTGELFF.

This clonotype has only a few counts. The chain uses TRBV6-6 and TRBJ1-2; D gene uncertain. V lost 5 bases and J 4 bases, leaving 8 bases between the germline ends. Germline loops: CDR1 MNHNY, CDR2 SVGAGI (reference sequence). This CDR3 region has 12 residues. This CDR3 reads CASSGEFYGYTF. The CDR3 DNA reads as TGTGCCAGCAGTGGCGAATTCTATGGCTACACCTTC.

J is TRBJ1-5 and V is TRBV7-2, with D possibly TRBD2 on 5 matching bases. The end of the DNA aligns better with TRBJ2-3, so the J call may be wrong. This CDR3 region has 12 residues. The V gene's germline CDR1 is SGHTA and CDR2 FQGNSA. The CDR3 here is CASSPRGQPQYF. The DNA for the CDR3 is TGTGCCAGCAGCCCCCGAGGGCAGCCCCAGTATTTT.